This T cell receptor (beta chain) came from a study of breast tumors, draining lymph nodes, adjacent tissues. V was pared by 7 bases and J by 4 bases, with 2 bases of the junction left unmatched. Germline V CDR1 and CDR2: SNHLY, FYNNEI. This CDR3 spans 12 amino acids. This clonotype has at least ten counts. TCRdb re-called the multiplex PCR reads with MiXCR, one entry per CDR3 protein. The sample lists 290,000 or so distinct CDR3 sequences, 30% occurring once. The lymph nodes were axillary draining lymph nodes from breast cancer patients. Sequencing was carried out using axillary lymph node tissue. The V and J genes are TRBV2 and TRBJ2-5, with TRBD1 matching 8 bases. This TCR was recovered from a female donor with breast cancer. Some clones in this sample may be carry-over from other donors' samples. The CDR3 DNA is TGTGCCAGCACAGGGGGCGTAGAGACCCAGTACTTC. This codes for CASTGGVETQYF. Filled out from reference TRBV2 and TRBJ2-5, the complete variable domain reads EPEVTQTPSHQVTQMGQEVILRCVPISNHLYFYWYRQILGQKVEFLVSFYNNEISEKSEIFDDQFSVERPDGSNFTLKIRSTKLEDSAMYFCASTGGVETQYFGPGTRLLVL.